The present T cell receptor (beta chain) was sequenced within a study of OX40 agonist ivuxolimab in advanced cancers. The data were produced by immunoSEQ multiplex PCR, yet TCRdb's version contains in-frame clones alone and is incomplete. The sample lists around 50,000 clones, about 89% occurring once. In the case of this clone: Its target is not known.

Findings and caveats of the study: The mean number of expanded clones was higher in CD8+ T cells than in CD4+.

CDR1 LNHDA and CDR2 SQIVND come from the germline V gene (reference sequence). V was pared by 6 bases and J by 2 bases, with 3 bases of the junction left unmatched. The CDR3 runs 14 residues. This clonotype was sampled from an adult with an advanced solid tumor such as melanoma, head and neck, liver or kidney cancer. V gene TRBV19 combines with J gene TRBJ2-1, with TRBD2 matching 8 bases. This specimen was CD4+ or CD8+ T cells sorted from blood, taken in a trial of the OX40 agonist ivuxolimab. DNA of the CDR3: TGTGCCAGTAGGAAGACTAGCGCCTACAATGAGCAGTTCTTC. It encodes CASRKTSAYNEQFF. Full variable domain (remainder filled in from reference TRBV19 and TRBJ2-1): DGGITQSPKYLFRKEGQNVTLSCEQNLNHDAMYWYRQDPGQGLRLIYYSQIVNDFQKGDIAEGYSVSREKKESFPLTVTSAQKNPTAFYLCASRKTSAYNEQFFGPGTRLTVL.